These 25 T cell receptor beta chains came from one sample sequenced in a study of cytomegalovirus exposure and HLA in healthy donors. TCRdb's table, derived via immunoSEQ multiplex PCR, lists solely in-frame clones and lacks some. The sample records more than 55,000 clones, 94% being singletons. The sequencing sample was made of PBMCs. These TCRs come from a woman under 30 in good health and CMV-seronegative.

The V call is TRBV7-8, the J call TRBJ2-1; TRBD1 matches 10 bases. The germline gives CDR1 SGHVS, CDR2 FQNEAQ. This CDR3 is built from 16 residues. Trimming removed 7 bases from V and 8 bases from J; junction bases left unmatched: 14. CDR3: CASIYRTGGVVDEQFF. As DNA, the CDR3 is TGTGCCAGCATCTACCGGACAGGGGGGGTCGTAGATGAGCAGTTCTTC.

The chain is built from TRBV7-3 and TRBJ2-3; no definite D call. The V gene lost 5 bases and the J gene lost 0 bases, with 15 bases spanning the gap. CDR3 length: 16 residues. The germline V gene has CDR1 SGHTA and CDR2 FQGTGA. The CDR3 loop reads CASSLLGGPSTDTQYF. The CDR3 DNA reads TGTGCCAGCAGCCTACTGGGTGGGCCTAGCACAGATACGCAGTATTTT.

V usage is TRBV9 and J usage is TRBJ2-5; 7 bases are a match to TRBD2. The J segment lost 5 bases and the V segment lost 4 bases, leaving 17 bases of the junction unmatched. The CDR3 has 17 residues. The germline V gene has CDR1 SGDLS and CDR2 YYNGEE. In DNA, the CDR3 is TGTGCCAGCAGCCAACTTGAAGGGACTAAGATATCGGAGACCCAGTACTTC. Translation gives CASSQLEGTKISETQYF.

CDR3 sequence (DNA): TGCGCCAGCACCTATATTAGCGGGGGCAGGGGCGAGCAGTACTTC. Its protein product is CASTYISGGRGEQYF. V is TRBV5-1 and J is TRBJ2-7, with TRBD2 matching over 9 bases. The CDR3 consists of 15 residues. V lost 6 bases, J lost 6 bases, and 13 bases stayed unmatched. The germline V gene has CDR1 SGHRS and CDR2 YFSETQ.

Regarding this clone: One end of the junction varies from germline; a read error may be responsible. The CDR3 bases are TGTGCCAACAGCTTGGAGGGACAGGGATCCTACGAGCAGTACTTC. This gives the protein CANSLEGQGSYEQYF. The rearrangement joins TRBV5-4 to TRBJ2-7, with 9 bases fitting TRBD1. CDR1 and CDR2 (germline): SGHNT, YYREEE (reference sequence). This CDR3 contains 15 residues.

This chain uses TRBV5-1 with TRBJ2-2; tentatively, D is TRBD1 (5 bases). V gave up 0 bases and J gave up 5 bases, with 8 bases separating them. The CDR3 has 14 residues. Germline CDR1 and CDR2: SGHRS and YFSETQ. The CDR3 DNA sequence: TGCGCCAGCAGCTTGGCCGGACAAACCGGGGAGCTGTTTTTT. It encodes CASSLAGQTGELFF.

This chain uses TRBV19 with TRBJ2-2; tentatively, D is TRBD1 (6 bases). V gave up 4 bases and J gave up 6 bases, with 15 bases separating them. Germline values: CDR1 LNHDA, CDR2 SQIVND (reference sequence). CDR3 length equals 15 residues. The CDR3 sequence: CASSTSNRVAGELFF. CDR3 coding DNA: TGTGCCAGTAGTACCTCGAACAGGGTTGCCGGGGAGCTGTTTTTT.

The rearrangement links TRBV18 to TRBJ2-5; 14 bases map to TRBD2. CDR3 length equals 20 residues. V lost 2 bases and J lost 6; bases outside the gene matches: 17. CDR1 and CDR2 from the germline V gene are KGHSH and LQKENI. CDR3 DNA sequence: TGTGCCAGCTCACCAACACTTGCTCGGACTAGCGGGGGGCCGAGGCAGACCCAGTACTTC. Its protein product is CASSPTLARTSGGPRQTQYF.

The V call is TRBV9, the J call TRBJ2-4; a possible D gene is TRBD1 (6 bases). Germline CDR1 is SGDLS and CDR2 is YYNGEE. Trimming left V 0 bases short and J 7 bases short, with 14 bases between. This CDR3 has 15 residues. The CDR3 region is CASSVDSGVANIQYF. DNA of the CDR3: TGTGCCAGCAGCGTAGACTCAGGGGTTGCGAACATTCAGTACTTC.

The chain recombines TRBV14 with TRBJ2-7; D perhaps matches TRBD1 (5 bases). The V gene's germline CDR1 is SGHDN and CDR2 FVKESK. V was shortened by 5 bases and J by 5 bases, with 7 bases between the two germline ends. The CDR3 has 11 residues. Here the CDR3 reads CASSGQDEQYF. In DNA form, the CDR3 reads TGTGCCAGCAGCGGACAAGACGAGCAGTACTTC.

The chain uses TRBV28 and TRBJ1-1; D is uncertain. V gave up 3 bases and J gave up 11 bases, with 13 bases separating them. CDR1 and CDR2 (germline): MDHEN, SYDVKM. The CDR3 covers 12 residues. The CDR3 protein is CASSFRGSGAFF. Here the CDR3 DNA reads TGTGCCAGCAGTTTCAGAGGATCTGGGGCTTTCTTT.

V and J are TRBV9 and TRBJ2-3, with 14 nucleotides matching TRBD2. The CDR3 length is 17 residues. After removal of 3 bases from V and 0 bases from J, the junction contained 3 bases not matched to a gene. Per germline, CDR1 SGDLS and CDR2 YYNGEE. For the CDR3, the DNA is TGTGCCAGCAGCGACGGGACTAGCGGGGGAAGCACAGATACGCAGTATTTT. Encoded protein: CASSDGTSGGSTDTQYF.

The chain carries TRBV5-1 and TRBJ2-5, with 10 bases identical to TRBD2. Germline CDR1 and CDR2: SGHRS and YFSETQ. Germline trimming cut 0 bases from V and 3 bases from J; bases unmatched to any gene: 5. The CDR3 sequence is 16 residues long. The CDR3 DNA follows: TGCGCCAGCAGCTTGGTATGGACTAGCGGAAAAGAGACCCAGTACTTC. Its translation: CASSLVWTSGKETQYF.

The CDR3 protein is CASSQAVAGNTGELFF. CDR3 sequence (DNA): TGTGCCAGTAGTCAGGCAGTGGCTGGGAACACCGGGGAGCTGTTTTTT. V and J are TRBV19 and TRBJ2-2; the D is unclear. CDR1 and CDR2 from the germline V gene are LNHDA and SQIVND (reference sequence). The CDR3 loop spans 16 amino acids. Trimming cost V 5 bases and J 1 base, with 14 bases left between them.

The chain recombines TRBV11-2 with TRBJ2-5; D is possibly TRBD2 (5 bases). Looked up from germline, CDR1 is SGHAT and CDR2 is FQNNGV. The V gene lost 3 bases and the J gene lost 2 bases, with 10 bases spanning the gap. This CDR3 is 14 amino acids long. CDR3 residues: CASSFPSGQETQYF. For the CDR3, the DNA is TGTGCCAGCAGCTTCCCCTCGGGACAAGAGACCCAGTACTTC.

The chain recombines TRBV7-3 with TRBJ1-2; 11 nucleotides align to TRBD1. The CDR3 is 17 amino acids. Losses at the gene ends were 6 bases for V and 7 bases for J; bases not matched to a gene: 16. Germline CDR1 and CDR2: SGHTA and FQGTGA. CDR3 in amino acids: CASSLFAGTGGAFGYTF. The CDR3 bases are TGTGCCAGCAGTCTATTTGCCGGGACAGGGGGTGCCTTTGGCTACACCTTC. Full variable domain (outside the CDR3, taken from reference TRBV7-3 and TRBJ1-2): GAGVSQTPSNKVTEKGKYVELRCDPISGHTALYWYRQSLGQGPEFLIYFQGTGAADDSGLPNDRFFAVRPEGSVSTLKIQRTERGDSAVYLCASSLFAGTGGAFGYTFGSGTRLTVV.

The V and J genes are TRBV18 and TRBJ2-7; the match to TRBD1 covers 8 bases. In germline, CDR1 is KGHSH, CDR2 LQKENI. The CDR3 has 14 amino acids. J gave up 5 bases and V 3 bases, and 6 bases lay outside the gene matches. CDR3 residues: CASSPRTGLDEQYF. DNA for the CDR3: TGTGCCAGCTCACCCCGGACAGGGTTGGACGAGCAGTACTTC. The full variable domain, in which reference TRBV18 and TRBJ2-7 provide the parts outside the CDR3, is NAGVMQNPRHLVRRRGQEARLRCSPMKGHSHVYWYRQLPEEGLKFMVYLQKENIIDESGMPKERFSAEFPKEGPSILRIQQVVRGDSAAYFCASSPRTGLDEQYFGPGTRLTVT.

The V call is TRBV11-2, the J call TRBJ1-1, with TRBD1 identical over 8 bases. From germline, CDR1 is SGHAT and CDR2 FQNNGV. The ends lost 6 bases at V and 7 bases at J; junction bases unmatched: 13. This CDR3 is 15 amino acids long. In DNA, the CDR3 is TGTGCCAGCAGGCAGAGACAGGGGATGTTAGGTGAAGCTTTCTTT. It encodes CASRQRQGMLGEAFF.

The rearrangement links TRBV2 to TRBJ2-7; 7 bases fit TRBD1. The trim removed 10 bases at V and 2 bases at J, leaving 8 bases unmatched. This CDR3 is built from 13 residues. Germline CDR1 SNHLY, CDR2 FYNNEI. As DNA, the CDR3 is TGTGCCACCCGAGGGACAGTAACCTACGAGCAGTACTTC. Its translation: CATRGTVTYEQYF.

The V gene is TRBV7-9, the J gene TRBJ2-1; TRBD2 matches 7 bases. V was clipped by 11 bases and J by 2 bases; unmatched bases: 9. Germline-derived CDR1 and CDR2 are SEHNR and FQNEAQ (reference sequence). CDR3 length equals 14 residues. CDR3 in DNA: TGTGCCCATGAGCGGGGAATTCCCTACAATGAGCAGTTCTTC. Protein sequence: CAHERGIPYNEQFF.

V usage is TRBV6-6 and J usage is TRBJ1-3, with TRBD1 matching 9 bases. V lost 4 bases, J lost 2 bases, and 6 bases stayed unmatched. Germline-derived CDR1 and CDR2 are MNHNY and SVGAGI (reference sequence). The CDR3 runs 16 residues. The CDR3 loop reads CASSSLQGAAGNTIYF. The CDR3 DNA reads TGTGCCAGCAGTTCACTACAGGGGGCGGCTGGAAACACCATATATTTT.

The CDR3 region is CASSQGVVSPASGRNIQYF. The CDR3 nucleotides are TGCGCCAGCAGCCAAGGTGTGGTGTCCCCGGCGAGCGGGAGAAACATTCAGTACTTC. V is TRBV4-1 and J is TRBJ2-4; 8 positions agree with TRBD2. Looked up from germline, CDR1 is MGHRA and CDR2 is YSYEKL. V shed 1 base, J shed 6 bases, and the junction held 17 bases outside the gene matches. CDR3 length: 19 amino acids.

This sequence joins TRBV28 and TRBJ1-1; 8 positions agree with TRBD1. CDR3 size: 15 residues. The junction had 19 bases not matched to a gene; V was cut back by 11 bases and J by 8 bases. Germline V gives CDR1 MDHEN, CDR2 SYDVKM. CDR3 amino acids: CAGCRGRGRDEEAFF. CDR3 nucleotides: TGTGCCGGATGCCGGGGCAGGGGGCGGGACGAGGAAGCTTTCTTT.

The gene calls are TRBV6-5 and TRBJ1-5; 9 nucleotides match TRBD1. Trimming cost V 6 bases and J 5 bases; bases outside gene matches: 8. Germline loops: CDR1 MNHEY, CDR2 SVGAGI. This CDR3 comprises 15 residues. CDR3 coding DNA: TGTGCCAGCAGCCGTACAGGGGGCAGGGATCAGCCCCAGCATTTT. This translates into CASSRTGGRDQPQHF.

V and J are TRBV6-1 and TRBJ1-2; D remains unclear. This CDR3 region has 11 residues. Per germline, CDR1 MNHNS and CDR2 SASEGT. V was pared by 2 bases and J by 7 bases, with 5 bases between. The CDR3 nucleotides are TGTGCCAGCAGTGAACTTTCTGGCTACACCTTC. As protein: CASSELSGYTF.